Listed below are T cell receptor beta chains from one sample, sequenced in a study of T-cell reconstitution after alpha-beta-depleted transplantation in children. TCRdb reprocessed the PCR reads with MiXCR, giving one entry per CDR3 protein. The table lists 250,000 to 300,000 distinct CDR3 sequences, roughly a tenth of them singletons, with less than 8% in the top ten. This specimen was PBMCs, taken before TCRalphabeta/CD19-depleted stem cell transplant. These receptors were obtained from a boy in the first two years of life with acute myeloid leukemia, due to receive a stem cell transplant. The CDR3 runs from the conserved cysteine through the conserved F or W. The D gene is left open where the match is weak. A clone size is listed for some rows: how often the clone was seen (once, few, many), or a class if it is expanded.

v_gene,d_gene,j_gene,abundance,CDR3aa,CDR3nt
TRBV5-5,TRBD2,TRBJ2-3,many,CASSLATSGLTDTQYF,TGTGCCAGCAGCTTGGCGACTAGCGGGCTCACAGATACGCAGTATTTT
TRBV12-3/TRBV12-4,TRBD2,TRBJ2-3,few,CASRGTSAAGTDTQYF,TGTGCCAGCAGAGGGACTAGCGCGGCCGGTACAGATACGCAGTATTTT
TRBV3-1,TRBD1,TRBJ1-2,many,CASSQELAAWDRRSPHGYTF,TGTGCCAGCAGCCAAGAGCTTGCTGCTTGGGACAGGAGGTCCCCCCATGGCTACACCTTC
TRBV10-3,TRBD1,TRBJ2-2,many,CAISQGQGVTGELFF,TGTGCCATCAGTCAAGGACAGGGGGTCACCGGGGAGCTGTTTTTT
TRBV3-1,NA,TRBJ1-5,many,CASSQDLSRAQPQHF,TGTGCCAGCAGCCAAGATCTTAGCAGGGCCCAGCCCCAGCATTTT
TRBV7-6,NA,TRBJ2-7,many,CASSLSGPGERNEQYF,TGTGCCAGCAGCTTATCAGGACCGGGGGAGAGGAACGAGCAGTACTTC
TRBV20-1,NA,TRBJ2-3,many,CSARDQARVTDTQYF,TGCAGTGCTAGAGACCAAGCCAGGGTCACAGATACGCAGTATTTT
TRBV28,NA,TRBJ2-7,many,CASSLPGRTAVYEQYF,TGTGCCAGCAGTTTACCGGGCAGGACAGCCGTCTACGAGCAGTACTTC
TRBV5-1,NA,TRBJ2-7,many,CASSFQGKPYEQYF,TGCGCCAGCAGCTTTCAGGGGAAGCCCTACGAGCAGTACTTC
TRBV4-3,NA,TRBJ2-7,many,CASSQDPWTYEQYF,TGCGCCAGCAGCCAAGATCCTTGGACCTACGAGCAGTACTTC
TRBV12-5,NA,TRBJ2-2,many,CASGLVTGLNTVELFF,TGTGCTAGTGGTTTGGTGACGGGCCTTAACACCGTGGAGCTGTTTTTT
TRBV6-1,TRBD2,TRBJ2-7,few,CASSELISGRPYEQYF,TGTGCCAGCAGTGAACTTATTAGCGGGAGACCCTACGAGCAGTACTTC
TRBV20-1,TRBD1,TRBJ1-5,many,CSARNPTAGQGGQPQHF,TGCAGTGCTAGAAACCCAACGGCGGGACAGGGGGGTCAGCCCCAGCATTTT
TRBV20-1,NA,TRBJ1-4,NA,CSARWGGINEKLFF,TGCAGTGCTAGATGGGGGGGGATTAATGAAAAACTGTTTTTT
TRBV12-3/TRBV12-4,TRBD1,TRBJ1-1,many,CASSRGTGGVFTEAFF,TGTGCCAGCAGTCGCGGGACAGGGGGCGTCTTTACTGAAGCTTTCTTT
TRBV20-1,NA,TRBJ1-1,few,CSARVRGRLNTEAFF,TGCAGTGCTAGAGTCCGTGGCCGGCTGAACACTGAAGCTTTCTTT
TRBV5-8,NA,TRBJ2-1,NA,CASSLRPSDEQFF,TGTGCCAGCAGCTTACGGCCCTCGGATGAGCAGTTCTTC
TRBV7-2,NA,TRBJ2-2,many,CASSSVRESTGELFF,TGTGCCAGCTCCTCGGTCAGGGAGAGCACCGGGGAGCTGTTTTTT